This TCR beta chain appears in the sequencing data of a study of blood T cell repertoires in COVID-19. Study background: T cells, B-cell-depleted T cells, or PBMCs provided the cDNA or gDNA that served as material.

Libraries were prepared by immunoSEQ multiplex PCR; TCRdb keeps only in-frame clonotypes and omits some of them. The sample records some 100,000 clones, around 88% being singletons. Trimming removed 5 bases at V and 2 bases at J, with 19 bases between. Germline lookup yields CDR1 SGHAT and CDR2 FQNNGV. The CDR3 contains 17 residues. Sequencing was done on a sample of peripheral blood. The gene calls are TRBV11-2 and TRBJ2-4; D possibly corresponds to TRBD2 (5 bases). The TCR originated in a man in his fifties or sixties with COVID-19, enrolled during active disease. CDR3 DNA: TGTGCCAGCAGCCCCATCGGGGTCAAGACGACCAAAAACATTCAGTACTTC. It is translated as CASSPIGVKTTKNIQYF.